This T cell receptor (beta chain) derives from a study of shared clonotypes between healthy human individuals. For the study at large: Sampling drew on donors who were a couple of women and a few men aged 18 to 49.

Of note for this clone: Other nucleotide sequences from this sample produce the same CDR3.

Per germline, CDR1 SGHNT and CDR2 YENEEA. The CDR3 totals 15 residues. V gave up 5 bases and J gave up 0 bases, with 8 bases separating them. There were no recent acute infections or vaccinations among the donors, who were healthy HIV-negative adults. Every immunoSEQ plate was one replicate of a subset's evenly spread DNA. TCRdb's table, derived via immunoSEQ multiplex PCR, lists solely in-frame clones and lacks some. The table shows around 430,000 clones, with roughly three quarters occurring only once. The chain carries TRBV11-3 and TRBJ2-6, with D perhaps matching TRBD1 (5 bases). Sample: PBMCs. The receptor's source is a woman aged 35 to 49 in good health. Some clones in this sample may be carry-over from other donors' samples. The CDR3 region is CASSLRGSGANVLTF. For the CDR3, the DNA is TGTGCCAGCAGCCTAAGGGGCTCTGGGGCCAACGTCCTGACTTTC.